This entry lists 25 T cell receptor beta chains sequenced from one sample in a study of TIL therapy for anti-PD-1-resistant metastatic lung cancer. Documented time point: pre-treatment sample, taken before nivolumab and TIL therapy. The immunoSEQ assay was v3. The protocol was immunoSEQ multiplex PCR, while the TCRdb copy is restricted to in-frame clones and leaves out a portion. The sample consists of fewer than 60,000 clones, roughly 85% of them appearing once. This specimen was blood, taken at baseline. The source is a person between 30 and 80 years old with non-small cell lung cancer.

J is TRBJ2-7 and V is TRBV11-3; D call uncertain. This CDR3 has 13 amino acids. The V end lost 5 bases, the J end lost 6 bases, and 14 bases lay between the germline ends. The germline V gene has CDR1 SGHNT and CDR2 YENEEA. The CDR3 bases are TGTGCCAGCAGCCAAAGAGGTAGTAGCGAGCAGTACTTC. The encoded protein is CASSQRGSSEQYF.

The genes are TRBV30 and TRBJ2-7; D is perhaps TRBD1 (6 bases). Germline V gene data show CDR1 as GTSNPN and CDR2 as SVGIG (reference sequence). CDR3 size: 13 residues. V lost 2 bases to trimming and J lost 5 bases, with 13 bases between them. The CDR3 spells CAWSPDRLDEQYF. CDR3 sequence (DNA): TGTGCCTGGAGTCCCGACAGGTTGGACGAGCAGTACTTC.

The chain links TRBV5-1 to TRBJ1-5; perhaps TRBD1 as D (5 bases). The V end was cut by 7 bases, the J end by 4 bases, with 15 bases between. CDR1 is SGHRS, CDR2 YFSETQ, per germline. The CDR3 has 14 residues. The CDR3 reads CASRGPGPNQPQHF. CDR3 DNA sequence: TGCGCCAGCCGAGGACCGGGGCCGAATCAGCCCCAGCATTTT. Together with reference TRBV5-1 and TRBJ1-5, the CDR3 gives the full variable domain: KAGVTQTPRYLIKTRGQQVTLSCSPISGHRSVSWYQQTPGQGLQFLFEYFSETQRNKGNFPGRFSGRQFSNSRSEMNVSTLELGDSALYLCASRGPGPNQPQHFGDGTRLSIL.

The chain couples TRBV12-3 or TRBV12-4 to TRBJ2-7; 7 positions match TRBD1. With 6 bases clipped from V and 4 bases from J, the junction kept 6 bases outside the gene matches. The CDR3 is made up of 13 amino acids. In nucleotides, the CDR3 is TGTGCCAGCAGCACAGGGGTTTCGTACGAGCAGTACTTC. Its translation is CASSTGVSYEQYF.

The rearrangement links TRBV5-6 to TRBJ2-7, with 7 positions matching TRBD1. V shed 4 bases, J shed 2 bases, and the junction held 15 bases outside the gene matches. The germline V gene has CDR1 SGHDT and CDR2 YYEEEE. This CDR3 is built from 17 residues. CDR3 DNA sequence: TGTGCCAGCAGCACCCGCCGGACCGGGACAGAAGCCTACGAGCAGTACTTC. It translates to CASSTRRTGTEAYEQYF.

The chain joins TRBV4-3 to TRBJ2-7, with D possibly being TRBD2 (6 bases). In germline, CDR1 is LGHNA, CDR2 YSLEER. V lost 0 bases, J lost 7 bases, and 13 bases lay in between. CDR3 length equals 14 residues. The CDR3 here is CASSQDRAGMEQYF. The DNA for the CDR3 is TGCGCCAGCAGCCAAGATCGGGCGGGGATGGAGCAGTACTTC.

The rearrangement joins TRBV7-9 to TRBJ2-5; 9 bases are shared with TRBD1. The CDR3 extends over 15 amino acids. Trimming at V came to 1 base and at J to 3 bases, leaving 3 bases not matched to a gene. The germline gives CDR1 SEHNR, CDR2 FQNEAQ (reference sequence). CDR3 bases: TGTGCCAGCAGCTTAGATGGGGACAGGGAAGAGACCCAGTACTTC. Its translation: CASSLDGDREETQYF. The whole variable domain, filled in from reference TRBV7-9 and TRBJ2-5, reads DTGVSQNPRHKITKRGQNVTFRCDPISEHNRLYWYRQTLGQGPEFLTYFQNEAQLEKSRLLSDRFSAERPKGSFSTLEIQRTEQGDSAMYLCASSLDGDREETQYFGPGTRLLVL.

The chain employs TRBV6-2 or TRBV6-3 and TRBJ2-5; D might be TRBD2 (6 bases). This CDR3 region has 14 residues. The V gene's germline CDR1 is MNHEY and CDR2 SVGEGT. Trimming took 2 bases from V and 5 from J, leaving 12 bases between them. The CDR3 region is CASSYAAGWETQYF. In nucleotides, the CDR3 is TGTGCCAGCAGTTACGCGGCGGGATGGGAGACCCAGTACTTC.

J is TRBJ2-7 and V is TRBV29-1; 7 nucleotides line up with TRBD1. Germline V CDR1 and CDR2: SQVTM, ANQGSEA. The V gene end was trimmed by 6 bases and the J gene end by 0 bases; junction bases not matched to a gene: 11. This CDR3 comprises 15 residues. The CDR3 reads CSVRAPAGGSYEQYF. The DNA for the CDR3 is TGCAGCGTCCGGGCTCCGGCAGGGGGCTCCTACGAGCAGTACTTC.

The V call is TRBV6-5, the J call TRBJ1-2; possible D gene TRBD1, 6 bases. The CDR3 spans 15 residues. CDR1 is MNHEY and CDR2 is SVGAGI in the germline V gene. V gave up 0 bases and J gave up 4 bases, with 12 bases separating them. DNA for the CDR3: TGTGCCAGCAGTTACTCTCCAGGGGAAGGCTATGGCTACACCTTC. Translation gives CASSYSPGEGYGYTF.

The chain has TRBV10-3 and TRBJ1-1; the D is unclear. The V end was cut by 8 bases, the J end by 1 base, with 8 bases between. The CDR3 contains 12 residues. Germline CDR1 and CDR2: ENHRY and SYGVKD. CDR3 protein: CAIGQPNTEAFF. The CDR3 DNA is TGTGCCATCGGGCAGCCGAACACTGAAGCTTTCTTT.

This chain connects TRBV24-1 to TRBJ1-3; no clear D. Germline values: CDR1 KGHDR, CDR2 SFDVKD. Trimming took 4 bases from V and 0 from J, leaving 9 bases between them. This CDR3 region has 15 residues. CDR3 sequence reads: CATSDPSSSGNTIYF. The CDR3 DNA sequence: TGTGCCACCAGTGACCCTTCCAGCTCTGGAAACACCATATATTTT.

This rearrangement joins TRBV3-1 (or the pseudogene TRBV3-2) to TRBJ1-5; perhaps TRBD1 as D (6 bases). Trimming removed 5 bases at V and 3 bases at J, with 14 bases between. Looked up from germline, CDR1 is LGHDT and CDR2 is YNNKEL (reference sequence). CDR3 length: 15 residues. This CDR3 reads CASSSTGQNNQPQHF. CDR3 nucleotide sequence: TGTGCCAGCAGCTCAACCGGACAGAACAATCAGCCCCAGCATTTT.

The chain couples TRBV30 to TRBJ1-2; TRBD1 is a possible D gene (5 bases). V gave up 4 bases and J gave up 2 bases, with 8 bases separating them. CDR1 and CDR2 (germline): GTSNPN, SVGIG (reference sequence). The CDR3 length is 12 residues. The CDR3 DNA reads as TGTGCCTGGACAGGGAGGAACTATGGCTACACCTTC. Protein: CAWTGRNYGYTF.

On this clone: Within the sample, other DNA sequences also encode this same CDR3. V and J are TRBV27 and TRBJ2-5; D not resolved. CDR3 length equals 11 residues. V was shortened by 6 bases and J by 1 base, with 3 bases between the two germline ends. Germline lookup yields CDR1 MNHEY and CDR2 SMNVEV (reference sequence). Here the CDR3 DNA reads TGTGCCAGCAGCTTCCAAGAGACCCAGTACTTC. It yields the protein CASSFQETQYF.

This chain connects TRBV29-1 to TRBJ1-2; unclear D gene. The CDR3 runs to 11 residues. Trimming stripped 2 bases from V and 4 bases from J, with 5 bases between. The germline gives CDR1 SQVTM, CDR2 ANQGSEA. The CDR3 region has the DNA TGCAGCGTTGAACACAGCTATGGCTACACCTTC. Translation gives CSVEHSYGYTF.

The chain recombines TRBV6-1 with TRBJ2-7; D gene ambiguous. This CDR3 has 13 amino acids. V was trimmed by 0 bases and J by 3 bases, leaving 6 bases between them. Germline lookup yields CDR1 MNHNS and CDR2 SASEGT. The CDR3 loop reads CASSEANHYEQYF. The DNA for the CDR3 is TGTGCCAGCAGTGAAGCTAACCACTACGAGCAGTACTTC.

CDR3 in amino acids: CASSMAGGTQYF. The DNA for the CDR3 is TGTGCCAGTAGTATGGCCGGGGGTACGCAGTATTTT. V is TRBV19 and J is TRBJ2-3, with D perhaps matching TRBD2 (6 bases). Germline V gene sequence: CDR1 LNHDA, CDR2 SQIVND (reference sequence). CDR3 size: 12 residues. The ends were cut back, 3 bases at V and 8 bases at J, with 9 bases in the middle.

The V call is TRBV14, the J call TRBJ2-4; unclear D gene. The V gene lost 0 bases and the J gene lost 7 bases, with 10 bases spanning the gap. The CDR3 is 14 residues long. Germline V gene lookup returns CDR1 SGHDN and CDR2 FVKESK. DNA for the CDR3: TGTGCCAGCAGCCAAGATCTTGCGGTCAACATTCAGTACTTC. Translated: CASSQDLAVNIQYF.

J is TRBJ2-3 and V is TRBV7-2; D is possibly TRBD1 or TRBD2 (5 bases each). V dropped 2 bases and J dropped 0 bases, with 9 bases sitting between them. This CDR3 contains 15 residues. CDR1 and CDR2 (germline): SGHTA, FQGNSA. In DNA form, the CDR3 reads TGTGCCAGCAGCTTACCGGGACCAAGCACAGATACGCAGTATTTT. It is translated as CASSLPGPSTDTQYF.

The chain employs TRBV11-2 and TRBJ2-1; possible D gene TRBD2, 6 bases. Trimming stripped 1 base from V and 9 bases from J, with 13 bases between. The CDR3 loop spans 14 amino acids. The germline CDR1 and CDR2 sequences are SGHAT and FQNNGV. The CDR3 DNA sequence: TGTGCCAGCAGCTTAGGTCTAGTGGGAGGTGAGCAGTTCTTC. Its translation: CASSLGLVGGEQFF.

The CDR3 region has the DNA TGTGCCACCAGTGATTTGCAGGGTCTCCAAGAGACCCAGTACTTC. Amino acid sequence: CATSDLQGLQETQYF. The V call is TRBV24-1, the J call TRBJ2-5, with D perhaps matching TRBD1 (5 bases). The CDR3 extends over 15 amino acids. Germline V CDR1 and CDR2: KGHDR, SFDVKD. V was trimmed by 0 bases and J by 1 base, leaving 8 bases between them.

The gene calls are TRBV4-3 and TRBJ2-1, with TRBD2 matching 8 bases. The CDR3 loop spans 15 amino acids. Germline-derived CDR1 and CDR2 are LGHNA and YSLEER. The J segment lost 9 bases and the V segment lost 1 base, leaving 8 bases of the junction unmatched. The CDR3 spells CASSQAGGADLEQFF. The CDR3 DNA follows: TGCGCCAGCAGCCAAGCCGGGGGGGCCGATCTTGAGCAGTTCTTC.

Regarding this clone: Additional DNA sequences in this sample encode the identical CDR3. The chain joins TRBV30 to TRBJ1-5, with 7 positions matching TRBD1. This CDR3 has 14 residues. Germline V gene data show CDR1 as GTSNPN and CDR2 as SVGIG (reference sequence). With V trimmed by 1 base and J by 3 bases, 3 bases remained unmatched. This CDR3 reads CAWSEGTVNQPQHF. The CDR3 region has the DNA TGTGCCTGGAGTGAAGGGACAGTCAATCAGCCCCAGCATTTT.

The gene calls are TRBV27 and TRBJ2-7, with 7 nucleotides matching TRBD2. The ends lost 5 bases at V and 0 bases at J; junction bases unmatched: 7. CDR1 and CDR2 from the germline V gene are MNHEY and SMNVEV (reference sequence). CDR3 length equals 15 residues. Written as DNA, the CDR3 is TGTGCCAGCAGTCCCTGGAGCGGGGTCTCCTACGAGCAGTACTTC. This gives the protein CASSPWSGVSYEQYF.